This T cell receptor (beta chain) was profiled in a study of shared clonotypes between healthy human individuals. Study-wide results and caveats: A handful of donors held 4.5% to 5% of naive CD4 clonotypes in common. Larger estimated richness was generally recorded for naive subsets relative to memory subsets.

The V end was cut by 2 bases, the J end by 0 bases, with 11 bases between. Germline loops: CDR1 MNHNY, CDR2 SVGAGI (reference sequence). The CDR3 is made up of 16 amino acids. Once extracted for a subset, genomic DNA was divided evenly among several immunoSEQ plates. Data came from immunoSEQ multiplex PCR; TCRdb stores just in-frame clones and leaves some out. The table has some 2 million clones, over 85% seen once. Comments on this clone: Its antigen remains unidentified.

The sequencing sample was made of naive CD4+ T cells sorted from blood. Subset of the sample: CD45RA+ positively selected. The rearrangement links TRBV6-6 to TRBJ1-3; D gene unclear. This clonotype was obtained from a man aged 18 to 35 in good health. For the CDR3, the DNA is TGTGCCAGCAGTTACGTTGGAAGCTACTCTGGAAACACCATATATTTT. This encodes CASSYVGSYSGNTIYF.